These 27 T cell receptor beta chains were all obtained from the same sample, sequenced in a study of technical replicates of blood from several donors. The repertoire was sequenced with immunoSEQ multiplex PCR; TCRdb's copy has only in-frame clones and lacks some. The sample lists about 75,000 clones, 91% seen once, with about 0.36% in the top ten. The sequenced material came from T cells isolated from PBMCs. The source of these receptors is a human donor in good health. Some clones in this sample may be carry-over from other donors' samples.

This chain uses TRBV27 with TRBJ2-2; possible D gene TRBD1, 5 bases. The CDR3 sequence is 16 residues long. The germline V gene has CDR1 MNHEY and CDR2 SMNVEV (reference sequence). Between the trimmed V and J ends, which lost 0 bases and 0 bases, there was a span of 8 bases. The CDR3 sequence is CASSLSRQTNTGELFF. For the CDR3, the DNA is TGTGCCAGCAGTTTATCCCGACAGACGAACACCGGGGAGCTGTTTTTT.

The chain recombines TRBV5-1 with TRBJ2-2; 12 nucleotides agree with TRBD2. CDR1 and CDR2 from the germline V gene are SGHRS and YFSETQ. This CDR3 has 14 amino acids. The junction had 4 bases not matched to a gene; V was cut back by 0 bases and J by 13 bases. The CDR3 DNA reads as TGCGCCAGCAGCTTGGGGACTAGCGGGACGGGGCTGTTTTTT. It codes for CASSLGTSGTGLFF. Together with reference TRBV5-1 and TRBJ2-2, the CDR3 gives the full variable domain: KAGVTQTPRYLIKTRGQQVTLSCSPISGHRSVSWYQQTPGQGLQFLFEYFSETQRNKGNFPGRFSGRQFSNSRSEMNVSTLELGDSALYLCASSLGTSGTGLFFGEGSRLTVL.

For this clone: The junction and the germline gene differ at one end; a read error may be behind it. The genes are TRBV28 and TRBJ2-7; TRBD2 matches at 8 bases. CDR1 and CDR2 (germline): MDHEN, SYDVKM. This CDR3 comprises 15 residues. The CDR3 is CASSLSAGEAYEQYF. The CDR3 coding sequence is TGTGCCAGCAGTTTATCAGCGGGAGAAGCCTATGAGCAGTACTTC.

The chain joins TRBV28 to TRBJ2-7; D might be TRBD2 (5 bases). The CDR3 spans 14 residues. The V and J ends lost 5 bases and 0 bases respectively, with 11 bases between them. Germline CDR1 and CDR2: MDHEN and SYDVKM. The CDR3 reads CASSPWEHSYEQYF. As DNA, the CDR3 is TGTGCCAGCAGTCCCTGGGAGCACTCCTACGAGCAGTACTTC.

The V gene is TRBV5-1, the J gene TRBJ2-2, with 8 bases identical to TRBD1. Looked up from germline, CDR1 is SGHRS and CDR2 is YFSETQ. The CDR3 is 15 residues long. Trimming took 1 base from V and 7 from J; bases not matched to a gene: 6. Here the CDR3 reads CASSLIQGAVGELFF. As DNA, the CDR3 is TGCGCCAGCAGCTTGATTCAGGGGGCAGTCGGGGAGCTGTTTTTT.

The rearrangement links TRBV7-8 to TRBJ2-3; 12 bases match TRBD2. J was trimmed by 3 bases and V by 6 bases; bases with no gene match: 13. CDR1 SGHVS and CDR2 FQNEAQ come from the germline V gene. This CDR3 is built from 18 residues. CDR3: CASSRTNLAGGPTDTQYF. The CDR3 nucleotides are TGTGCCAGCAGTCGTACGAATCTAGCGGGAGGGCCGACAGATACGCAGTATTTT. Looking up the rest from reference TRBV7-8 and TRBJ2-3 gives the full variable domain: GAGVSQSPRYKVAKRGQDVALRCDPISGHVSLFWYQQALGQGPEFLTYFQNEAQLDKSGLPSDRFFAERPEGSVSTLKIQRTQQEDSAVYLCASSRTNLAGGPTDTQYFGPGTRLTVL.

This clone has a handful of counts. V is TRBV28 and J is TRBJ1-6; the D is unclear. The length of the CDR3 is 16 residues. Trimming took 5 bases from V and 0 from J, leaving 11 bases between them. CDR1 and CDR2 from the germline V gene are MDHEN and SYDVKM. As DNA, the CDR3 is TGTGCCAGCAGTCTACCGACAAGCTCCTATAATTCACCCCTCCACTTT. Protein product: CASSLPTSSYNSPLHF.

V usage is TRBV9 and J usage is TRBJ1-6; TRBD1 agrees at 12 bases. Per germline, CDR1 SGDLS and CDR2 YYNGEE. J lost 8 bases, V lost 4 bases, and 7 bases had no gene match. The length of the CDR3 is 16 residues. The CDR3 region has the DNA TGTGCCAGCAGCCCGGGACAGGGGGCATGGTATTCACCCCTCCACTTT. It specifies CASSPGQGAWYSPLHF.

The V gene is TRBV6-1, the J gene TRBJ1-4; TRBD1 matches 8 bases. The junction had 12 bases not matched to a gene; V was cut back by 2 bases and J by 7 bases. The CDR3 contains 17 residues. Germline assignment: CDR1 MNHNS and CDR2 SASEGT. The CDR3 DNA sequence: TGTGCCAGCAGTGAATCCTCCAGGGGGCGCTTTCGTGAAAAACTGTTTTTT. It encodes CASSESSRGRFREKLFF.

The J gene is TRBJ2-4, the V gene TRBV27, with a possible D match to TRBD1 (5 bases). The V gene's germline CDR1 is MNHEY and CDR2 SMNVEV (reference sequence). This CDR3 spans 14 amino acids. The germline V and J ends were trimmed by 1 base and 9 bases, with 13 bases remaining between them. CDR3 protein: CASSLLGPQSIQYF. In DNA form, the CDR3 reads TGTGCCAGCAGTTTATTGGGGCCTCAGTCCATTCAGTACTTC.

The V and J genes are TRBV6-5 and TRBJ2-7; 9 bases are a match to TRBD2. Germline CDR1 and CDR2: MNHEY and SVGAGI. This CDR3 contains 16 residues. V gave up 2 bases and J gave up 0 bases; unmatched junction bases: 5. Here the CDR3 reads CASSYNSGSASYEQYF. The CDR3 DNA reads as TGTGCCAGCAGTTACAATAGCGGGAGCGCCTCCTACGAGCAGTACTTC.

This chain links TRBV11-2 with TRBJ2-3; no clear D. The ends were cut back, 5 bases at V and 4 bases at J, with 13 bases in the middle. CDR1 is SGHAT and CDR2 is FQNNGV in the germline V gene. The CDR3 has 14 residues. CDR3 in amino acids: CASSPVRGADTQYF. The CDR3, as DNA: TGTGCCAGCAGCCCTGTCCGAGGCGCAGATACGCAGTATTTT.

V and J are TRBV6-1 and TRBJ2-1; D unclear. CDR1 and CDR2 (germline): MNHNS, SASEGT. The CDR3 has 11 amino acids. The V end lost 5 bases, the J end lost 8 bases, and 7 bases lay between the germline ends. CDR3 protein: CASSSFDEQFF. The CDR3 nucleotides read TGTGCCAGCAGTTCCTTCGATGAGCAGTTCTTC.

V gene TRBV6-1 combines with J gene TRBJ2-7; 8 nucleotides align to TRBD1. Germline V gene lookup returns CDR1 MNHNS and CDR2 SASEGT. V lost 6 bases and J lost 0; bases outside the gene matches: 7. The CDR3 extends over 15 amino acids. Here the CDR3 reads CASSSTDRDSYEQYF. The CDR3 DNA sequence: TGTGCCAGCAGCAGCACGGACAGGGACTCCTACGAGCAGTACTTC.

This rearrangement joins TRBV4-1 to TRBJ2-7, with D possibly matching TRBD1 (6 bases). V was trimmed by 0 bases and J by 3 bases, leaving 15 bases between them. CDR1 is MGHRA and CDR2 is YSYEKL in the germline V gene. The CDR3 consists of 16 residues. The CDR3 reads CASSQDLGAISYEQYF. The DNA for the CDR3 is TGCGCCAGCAGCCAAGATTTGGGGGCTATTAGCTACGAGCAGTACTTC.

This clone showed up just a few times. This rearrangement joins TRBV30 to TRBJ1-1; 8 bases map to TRBD1. Germline V gives CDR1 GTSNPN, CDR2 SVGIG (reference sequence). V dropped 5 bases and J dropped 1; count of bases not matched to a gene: 3. CDR3 length: 13 residues. CDR3 sequence reads: CAWRTGTNTEAFF. CDR3 DNA sequence: TGTGCCTGGCGGACAGGGACGAACACTGAAGCTTTCTTT.

The rearrangement links TRBV28 to TRBJ1-2; 7 bases fit TRBD1. CDR1 MDHEN and CDR2 SYDVKM come from the germline V gene. The ends lost 6 bases at V and 7 bases at J; junction bases unmatched: 14. The CDR3 loop spans 15 amino acids. The CDR3 sequence: CASSPWDRKAFGYTF. CDR3 sequence (DNA): TGTGCCAGCAGCCCATGGGACAGAAAAGCATTTGGCTACACCTTC.

This clone was seen just once. The chain recombines TRBV7-9 with TRBJ2-7, with 10 nucleotides matching TRBD1. V lost 6 bases, J lost 4 bases, and 3 bases stayed unmatched. The CDR3 covers 13 residues. CDR1 is SEHNR, CDR2 FQNEAQ, per germline (reference sequence). CDR3 residues: CASRSGQGYEQYF. CDR3 in DNA: TGTGCCAGCAGATCGGGACAGGGGTACGAGCAGTACTTC.

This rearrangement joins TRBV29-1 to TRBJ2-5, with TRBD2 as a possible D gene (6 bases). Germline CDR1 and CDR2: SQVTM and ANQGSEA. The ends were cut back, 4 bases at V and 1 base at J, with 13 bases in the middle. CDR3 length equals 14 residues. CDR3 coding DNA: TGCAGCGTTGCCATGACTAGTTTCCAAGAGACCCAGTACTTC. This gives the protein CSVAMTSFQETQYF.

This chain uses TRBV28 with TRBJ2-5; weak D call: TRBD2 (5 bases). CDR3 length equals 14 residues. V dropped 8 bases and J dropped 7 bases, with 20 bases sitting between them. Germline assignment: CDR1 MDHEN and CDR2 SYDVKM. CDR3 sequence reads: CASSGSTFRGTQYF. CDR3 DNA: TGTGCCAGCTCGGGATCAACTTTTCGCGGGACCCAGTACTTC.

This clone was seen only once. The chain carries TRBV11-2 and TRBJ2-7; TRBD2 agrees at 7 bases. Unmatched junction bases numbered 12, after V lost 4 bases and J lost 3 bases. The germline CDR1 and CDR2 sequences are SGHAT and FQNNGV. This CDR3 spans 16 amino acids. The CDR3 nucleotides are TGTGCCAGCAGCTCCTTTCGGGTTGGGGGGGTCTACGAGCAGTACTTC. Translation: CASSSFRVGGVYEQYF.

V usage is TRBV5-5 and J usage is TRBJ2-7; D is unresolved. CDR3 length equals 13 residues. Trimming stripped 2 bases from V and 3 bases from J, with 9 bases between. Germline-derived CDR1 and CDR2 are SGHKS and YYEKEE (reference sequence). CDR3 amino acids: CASSLETSYEQYF. CDR3 coding DNA: TGTGCCAGCAGCTTAGAAACAAGCTACGAGCAGTACTTC.

The chain has TRBV19 and TRBJ2-7, with a tentative D call TRBD2 (6 bases). Trimming shortened V by 9 bases and J by 5 bases, and 11 bases separated the two germline ends. Per germline, CDR1 LNHDA and CDR2 SQIVND (reference sequence). This CDR3 is 11 amino acids long. CDR3 bases: TGTGCCAGCAGTGGGGGGAACGAGCAGTACTTC. Encoded protein: CASSGGNEQYF. Filled out from reference TRBV19 and TRBJ2-7, the complete variable domain reads DGGITQSPKYLFRKEGQNVTLSCEQNLNHDAMYWYRQDPGQGLRLIYYSQIVNDFQKGDIAEGYSVSREKKESFPLTVTSAQKNPTAFYLCASSGGNEQYFGPGTRLTVT.

The genes are TRBV14 and TRBJ1-3, with D perhaps TRBD1 (6 bases). V dropped 4 bases and J dropped 4 bases, with 17 bases sitting between them. This CDR3 region has 16 residues. The germline CDR1 and CDR2 sequences are SGHDN and FVKESK. This CDR3 reads CASSPTGFLRGNTIYF. The CDR3, as DNA: TGTGCCAGCAGCCCGACAGGTTTTCTGCGGGGAAACACCATATATTTT.

The gene calls are TRBV9 and TRBJ1-1, with 8 bases that match TRBD1. Germline assignment: CDR1 SGDLS and CDR2 YYNGEE. Trimming removed 2 bases from V and 0 bases from J; junction bases left unmatched: 6. The CDR3 runs 16 residues. The CDR3 sequence is CASSVWTGILNTEAFF. The CDR3, as DNA: TGTGCCAGCAGCGTTTGGACAGGGATCTTGAACACTGAAGCTTTCTTT.

This clone appeared a single time. The V and J genes are TRBV7-9 and TRBJ2-3; possibly TRBD1 for D (6 bases). The CDR3 has 14 amino acids. The V gene's germline CDR1 is SEHNR and CDR2 FQNEAQ (reference sequence). V lost 5 bases, J lost 3 bases, and 12 bases lay in between. The CDR3 is CASSERDTTDTQYF. The CDR3 DNA follows: TGTGCCAGCAGCGAACGGGACACAACAGATACGCAGTATTTT.

This rearrangement joins TRBV6-1 to TRBJ1-5, with D unresolved. Germline V lookup: CDR1 MNHNS, CDR2 SASEGT. The CDR3 runs 13 residues. The ends were cut back, 8 bases at V and 6 bases at J, with 14 bases in the middle. The CDR3, as DNA: TGTGCCAGCCTAAGCGAAGGCTCTCAGCCCCAGCATTTT. This encodes CASLSEGSQPQHF.